This section outlines one T cell receptor beta chain sequence together with its context. No base quality information exists; no much larger clone differs at one position. TCR cDNA was made using 5'RACE template switching, a step that added a universal primer site and unique molecular identifiers. Priming of cDNA synthesis was performed from both the TCR alpha and TCR beta constant segments. Libraries were amplified in two PCR steps, with sample barcodes and sequencing adapters added in the second step. Sequencing of libraries was performed on Illumina HiSeq 2500 (2x100 bp) or NovaSeq (2x150 bp). In the authors' own workflow: MIGEC was used to demultiplex reads and collapse the reads into UMI consensus sequences, and MiXCR was used for V(D)J alignment. Using edgeR on replicate PBMC samples, clonotypes were called vaccine-responding if FDR was below 0.01 and the log2 fold change was above 5 up to day 15. Each bulk clonotype was labeled CD4 or CD8 based on which sequenced repertoire, CD4 or CD8, contained the clonotype at higher abundance. Clonotypes enriched at least 10-fold in dextramer-positive versus dextramer-negative fractions were classed as NS4B-specific, and CD4-biased clonotypes were left out. TCRdb handled the public reads itself, with Q25 trimming in fastp and clone calling in MiXCR, and kept productive beta chains. When rows share a CDR3 protein, they turn into one entry using the most common DNA and genes. TCRdb's processing, not the authors' own work, is the source of the V and J calls. The sample contains more than 75,000 distinct CDR3 sequences, under 9% of them found a single time. The ten largest clones take up roughly 15% of the sample.

This specimen's treatment or condition label, interpreted: live attenuated yellow fever vaccine strain. A standard Ficoll-Paque protocol was used to isolate PBMCs from peripheral blood. Epitope-specific CD8 T cells were sorted with a dextramer loaded with the yellow fever NS4B epitope peptide, together with anti-CD3 and anti-CD8 staining. TriZol was used to extract RNA from bulk PBMCs, from CD4 and CD8 fractions, and from dextramer-positive and dextramer-negative fractions. The record originates from a study of T cells after yellow fever vaccination (dated by TCRdb to the late 2010s). Regarding the complete study: The SMART-Seq v4 Ultra Low Input RNA kit was used to prepare libraries from fractions with low cell numbers. To track T-cell clones before and after primary and booster YFV17D yellow fever vaccination, bulk TCR alpha and beta repertoires were sequenced longitudinally. Two healthy male donors made up the cohort, one aged 18 to 29 years and the other aged 30 to 40 years. Blood was collected at multiple timepoints before and after primary and secondary immunization, and bulk PBMC replicates and cell subsets were isolated.

The study at large found these results: Because only two donors were included in the study, the extent to which the findings can be generalized is limited. The secondary T-cell response was weaker than the primary response but faster, peaking on day 5 instead of day 15. After the booster, most clones that had expanded after primary vaccination were detected again (around 97% of CD4 and around nine tenths of CD8), suggesting broad maintenance of memory. Computational filtering was required because FACS-sorted repertoires could contain abundant contaminating clonotypes from the bulk population. A small share of clonotypes occurred in both CD4 and CD8 compartments, likely arising from convergent recombination.

Sequencing was performed on CD8+ T cells not binding an NS4B(214-222) dextramer, sorted from PBMCs, taken less than 16 days after the first yellow fever vaccination. Per the publication, the cell subset or site label means: NS4B epitope dextramer-negative CD8 T cells. This clonotype originated in a man between 18 and 35 years old who received the YFV17D yellow fever vaccine.

The CDR3 protein is CASSKVGVGEKLFF. The nucleotides read TGTGCCAGCAGCAAGGTCGGGGTTGGGGAAAAACTGTTTTTT. The chain couples TRBV7-9 to TRBJ1-4; the D gene cannot be named for sure. V is cut by 5 bases and J by 8 bases, and the space between the germline ends is 15 bases. Reading from cysteine to phenylalanine, the CDR3 counts 14 amino acids. This entry keeps only the CDR3 DNA: 42 bases, framed from base 1. CDR1 and CDR2, per the germline V gene (reference sequence), are SEHNR and FQNEAQ.